The T cell receptor (beta chain) described here comes from a study of regulatory dendritic cells for organ transplantation. Sorted subsets were CFSE-labeled and cultured four to six days with allogeneic dendritic cells. This clone was detected a few times. The antigen is undetermined. Some clones are missing from TCRdb's copy, which holds only in-frame ones; the method was immunoSEQ multiplex PCR. Here the sample spans tens of thousands of clones, roughly 85% being singletons. The sample comprised naive CD4+ T cells from blood cultured with dendritic cells. Indicated subset: CD45RA+ naive T cells. The TCR was taken from a human donor in good health.

The CDR3 loop is CAISGSGVNTEAFF. The CDR3 DNA reads as TGTGCCATCAGTGGCTCAGGGGTGAACACTGAAGCTTTCTTT. The rearrangement joins TRBV10-3 to TRBJ1-1, with D possibly TRBD1 on 6 matching bases. The V and J ends lost 4 bases and 0 bases respectively, with 9 bases between them. The CDR3 length is 14 residues. The germline CDR1 and CDR2 sequences are ENHRY and SYGVKD.